This TCR beta chain comes out of a study of identifying expanded T cells in peripheral blood (dated by TCRdb to the late 2010s). Regarding the study in general: Separate aliquots of the same genomic DNA pool were sequenced to produce technical replicates, and four replicates were compared in pairs.

V loses 1 base, J loses 5 bases, and the germline ends lie 9 bases apart. The CDR3, cysteine through phenylalanine, is 13 amino acids long. The kept DNA is CDR3 alone, 39 bases in frame from the first base. The germline V gene supplies CDR1 SGHTA and CDR2 FQGNSA. During the collection period, no infections or other immune events were recorded for the healthy donors. Blood repertoires from healthy donors were used as a training cohort for calibrating time-dependent variance in a beta-binomial model of differential abundance of T-cell clones. The training cohort comprised roughly ten healthy donors, 3 female and 7 male. An age range of about 25 to 64 years, with an average of about 39 years, was recorded for the donors. Whole blood, obtained from a commercial supplier, was collected from each healthy donor at three time points spaced approximately 15 days apart. For immunosequencing, genomic DNA was extracted from unsorted whole blood.

The paper as a whole reports these results and caveats: It was expected by the authors that biological variance in healthy repertoires might increase further over much longer intervals, such as months to years. The beta-binomial model significantly reduced the number of clones called differentially abundant and the false-positive rate across all healthy-donor time intervals. Variance in clone template counts between approximately 2-week samples significantly increased with total template count across all healthy donors. The binomial model flagged approximately 1.2 differentially abundant clones between technical replicates, compared with 15 to 17 over about 2 weeks and approximately 18 over about four weeks.

The immunoSEQ Assay, which relies on bias-controlled multiplex PCR amplification of genomic DNA, was used to profile TCRbeta CDR3 regions. Per the source publication's procedure: The absolute abundance of each unique TCRbeta CDR3 region was quantified after sequences were collapsed and filtered. Differential abundance was assessed using a binomial (Fisher-equivalent) model and a beta-binomial model in which time-dependent variance fitted from healthy donors was added. Clones with fewer than 5 combined templates were removed, and differential abundance was called for clones with a Benjamini-Hochberg FDR below 0.01. Beta-binomial variance was modeled as a function of total template count across the two samples using the form v = (b*log(k)+a)^2. TCRdb took this table from immuneACCESS and kept in-frame rearrangements with V and J called. Such tables lack part of the clones; where checked against another copy, unresolved V genes explain under half of the gap, and the rest is unexplained. Clone size and V and J calls were adopted from that table, with D and trimming inferred from the DNA. In all, the sample holds about 110,000 clones, and 75% to 90% of those were seen once. The ten largest clones represent about a sixth of the sample.

Concerning this clone itself: The specificity of this receptor is unknown. No much larger clone exists at a distance of one base, and base qualities are not known.

Sequencing used blood. The source of this sequence is a person between 18 and 70 years old in good health. The sequence links TRBV7-2 to TRBJ2-7; TRBD2 is perhaps the D gene, given 5 matching bases. The nucleotide sequence reads TGTGCCAGCAGCTTAGAACTAGGACACGAGCAGTACTTC. Its protein is CASSLELGHEQYF.